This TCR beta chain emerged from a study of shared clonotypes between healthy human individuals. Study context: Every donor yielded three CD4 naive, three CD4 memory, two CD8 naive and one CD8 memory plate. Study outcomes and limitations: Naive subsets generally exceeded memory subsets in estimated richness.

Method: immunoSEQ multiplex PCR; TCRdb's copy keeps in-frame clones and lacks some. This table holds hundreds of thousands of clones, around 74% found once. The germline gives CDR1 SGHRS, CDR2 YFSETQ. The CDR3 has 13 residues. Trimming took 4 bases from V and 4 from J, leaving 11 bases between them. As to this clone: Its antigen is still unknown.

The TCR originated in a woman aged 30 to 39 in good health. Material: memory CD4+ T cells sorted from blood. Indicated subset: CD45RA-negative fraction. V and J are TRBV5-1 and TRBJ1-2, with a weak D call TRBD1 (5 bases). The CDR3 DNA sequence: TGCGCCAGCAGCCTCGACAGCCTCTATGGCTACACCTTC. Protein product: CASSLDSLYGYTF.